This T cell receptor beta chain was identified during a study of T cell changes during pregnancy in multiple sclerosis. Some clones are missing from TCRdb's copy, which holds only in-frame ones; the method was immunoSEQ multiplex PCR. The sample contains 60,000 to 65,000 clones, around 92% of which appear only once. Trimming cost V 0 bases and J 3 bases, with 14 bases left between them. CDR1 is LGHNA and CDR2 is YNFKEQ in the germline V gene. The CDR3 has 16 amino acids. Specimen: peripheral blood, collected in the second trimester of pregnancy. This clonotype was sampled from a female donor in good health, enrolled as a control in a pregnancy study. V gene TRBV4-2 combines with J gene TRBJ2-5; a weak D match, TRBD2 (5 bases). CDR3 nucleotides: TGTGCCAGCAGCCAAGATGTGGTACGGGGAAAAGAGACCCAGTACTTC. Translation: CASSQDVVRGKETQYF.